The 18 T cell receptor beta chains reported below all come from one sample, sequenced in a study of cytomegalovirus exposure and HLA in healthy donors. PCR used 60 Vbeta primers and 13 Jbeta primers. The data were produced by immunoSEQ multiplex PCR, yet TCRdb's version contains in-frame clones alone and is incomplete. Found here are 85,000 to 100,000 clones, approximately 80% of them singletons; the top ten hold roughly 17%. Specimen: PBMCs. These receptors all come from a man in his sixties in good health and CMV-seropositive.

CDR3 region: CASSGQPHQPQHF. CDR3 bases: TGTGCCAGCAGCGGACAGCCTCATCAGCCCCAGCATTTT. V and J are TRBV7-9 and TRBJ1-5, with D possibly matching TRBD1 (6 bases). The CDR3 length is 13 residues. Germline V gene lookup returns CDR1 SEHNR and CDR2 FQNEAQ (reference sequence). V lost 5 bases to trimming and J lost 5 bases, with 10 bases between them. Complete variable domain (other parts from reference TRBV7-9 and TRBJ1-5): DTGVSQNPRHKITKRGQNVTFRCDPISEHNRLYWYRQTLGQGPEFLTYFQNEAQLEKSRLLSDRFSAERPKGSFSTLEIQRTEQGDSAMYLCASSGQPHQPQHFGDGTRLSIL.

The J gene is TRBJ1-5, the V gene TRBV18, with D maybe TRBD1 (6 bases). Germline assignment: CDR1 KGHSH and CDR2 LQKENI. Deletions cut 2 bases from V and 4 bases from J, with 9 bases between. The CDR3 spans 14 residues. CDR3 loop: CASSPGQGNQPQHF. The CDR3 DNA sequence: TGTGCCAGCTCACCAGGTCAGGGGAATCAGCCCCAGCATTTT.

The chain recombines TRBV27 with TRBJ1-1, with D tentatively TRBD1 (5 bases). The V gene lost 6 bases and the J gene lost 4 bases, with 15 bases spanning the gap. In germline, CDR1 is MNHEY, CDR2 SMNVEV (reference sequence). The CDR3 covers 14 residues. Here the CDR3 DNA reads TGTGCCAGCAGCCTGGGGCAGGTCTCCACTGAAGCTTTCTTT. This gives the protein CASSLGQVSTEAFF.

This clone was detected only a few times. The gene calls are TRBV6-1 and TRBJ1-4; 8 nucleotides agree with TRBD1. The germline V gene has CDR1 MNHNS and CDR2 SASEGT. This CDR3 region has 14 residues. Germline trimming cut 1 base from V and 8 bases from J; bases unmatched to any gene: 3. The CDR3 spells CASSEGTGREKLFF. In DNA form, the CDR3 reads TGTGCCAGCAGTGAAGGGACAGGGCGAGAAAAACTGTTTTTT.

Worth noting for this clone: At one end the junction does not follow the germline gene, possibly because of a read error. Here the CDR3 DNA reads TGTTCCAGCAGCTTCAGGGGGCGACCCGGCACTGAAGCTTTCTTT. Protein sequence: CSSSFRGRPGTEAFF. The rearrangement joins TRBV7-9 to TRBJ1-1; TRBD1 aligns across 8 bases. The length of the CDR3 is 15 residues. CDR1 is SEHNR, CDR2 FQNEAQ, per germline (reference sequence). Filled out from reference TRBV7-9 and TRBJ1-1, the complete variable domain reads DTGVSQNPRHKITKRGQNVTFRCDPISEHNRLYWYRQTLGQGPEFLTYFQNEAQLEKSRLLSDRFSAERPKGSFSTLEIQRTEQGDSAMYLCSSSFRGRPGTEAFFGQGTRLTVV.

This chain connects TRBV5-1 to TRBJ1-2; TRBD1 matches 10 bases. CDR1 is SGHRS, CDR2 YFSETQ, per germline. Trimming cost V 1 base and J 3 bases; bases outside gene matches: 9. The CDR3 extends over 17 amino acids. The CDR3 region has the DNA TGCGCCAGCAGCTTGCCCGGGACAGGGGCCTTCGACTATGGCTACACCTTC. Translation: CASSLPGTGAFDYGYTF.

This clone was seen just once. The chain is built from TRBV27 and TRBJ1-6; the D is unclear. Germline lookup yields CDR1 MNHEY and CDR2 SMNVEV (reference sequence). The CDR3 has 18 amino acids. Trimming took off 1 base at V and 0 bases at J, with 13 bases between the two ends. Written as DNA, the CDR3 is TGTGCCAGCAGTTTATACCCGACCCCGGGCTCCTATAATTCACCCCTCCACTTT. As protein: CASSLYPTPGSYNSPLHF.

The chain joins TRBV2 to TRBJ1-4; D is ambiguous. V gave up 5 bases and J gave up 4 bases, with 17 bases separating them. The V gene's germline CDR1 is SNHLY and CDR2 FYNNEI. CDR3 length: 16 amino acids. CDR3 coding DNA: TGTGCCAGCAGTTACGGGTCTTTTGCGGGTAATGAAAAACTGTTTTTT. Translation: CASSYGSFAGNEKLFF.

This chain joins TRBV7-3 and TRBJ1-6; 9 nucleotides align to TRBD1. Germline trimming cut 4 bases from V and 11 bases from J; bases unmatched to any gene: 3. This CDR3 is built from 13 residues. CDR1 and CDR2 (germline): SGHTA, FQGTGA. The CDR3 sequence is CASSSGQGTPLHF. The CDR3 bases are TGTGCCAGCAGCTCGGGACAGGGTACACCCCTCCACTTT.

The CDR3 here is CASSYRGMNTEAFF. CDR3 DNA sequence: TGTGCCAGCAGTTACAGGGGTATGAACACTGAAGCTTTCTTT. V is TRBV2 and J is TRBJ1-1; 7 bases are shared with TRBD1. Germline loops: CDR1 SNHLY, CDR2 FYNNEI. Trimming took 5 bases from V and 0 from J; bases not matched to a gene: 3. The CDR3 spans 14 residues.

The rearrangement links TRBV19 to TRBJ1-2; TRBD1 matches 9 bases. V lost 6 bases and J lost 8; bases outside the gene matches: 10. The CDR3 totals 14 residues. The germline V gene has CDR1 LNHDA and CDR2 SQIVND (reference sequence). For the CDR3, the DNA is TGTGCCAGTAGGACCAGGGACAGGGAAGGAGGCTACACCTTC. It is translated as CASRTRDREGGYTF.

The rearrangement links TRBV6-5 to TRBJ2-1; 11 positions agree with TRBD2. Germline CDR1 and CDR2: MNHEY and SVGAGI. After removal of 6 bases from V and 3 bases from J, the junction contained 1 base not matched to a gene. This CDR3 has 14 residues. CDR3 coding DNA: TGTGCCAGCAGACTAGCGGGAGACTACAATGAGCAGTTCTTC. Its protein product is CASRLAGDYNEQFF.

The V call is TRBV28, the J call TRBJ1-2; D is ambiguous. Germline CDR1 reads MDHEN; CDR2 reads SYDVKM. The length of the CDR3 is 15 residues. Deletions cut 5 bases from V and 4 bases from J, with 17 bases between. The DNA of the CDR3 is TGTGCCAGCAGTACGCCCGGGATCTCTTCCTATGGCTACACCTTC. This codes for CASSTPGISSYGYTF.

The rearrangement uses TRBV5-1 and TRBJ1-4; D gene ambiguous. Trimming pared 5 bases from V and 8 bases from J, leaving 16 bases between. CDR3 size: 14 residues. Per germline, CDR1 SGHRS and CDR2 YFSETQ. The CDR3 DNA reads TGCGCCAGCAGAAGAGACAACCAAGCAGAAAAACTGTTTTTT. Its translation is CASRRDNQAEKLFF.

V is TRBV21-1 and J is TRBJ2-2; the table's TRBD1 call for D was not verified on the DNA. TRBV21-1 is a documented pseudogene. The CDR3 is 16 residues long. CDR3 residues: CASSKQWQANTGELFF. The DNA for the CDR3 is TGTGCCAGCAGCAAACAGTGGCAGGCGAACACCGGGGAGCTGTTTTTT.

DNA of the CDR3: TGCGCCAGCAGCCAAGGCCGGACTAGCGGGGAGGGGGAGACCCAGTACTTC. Encoded protein: CASSQGRTSGEGETQYF. This chain links TRBV4-1 with TRBJ2-5; 12 bases match TRBD2. J was trimmed by 5 bases and V by 1 base; bases with no gene match: 8. CDR1 MGHRA and CDR2 YSYEKL come from the germline V gene. The CDR3 consists of 17 residues.

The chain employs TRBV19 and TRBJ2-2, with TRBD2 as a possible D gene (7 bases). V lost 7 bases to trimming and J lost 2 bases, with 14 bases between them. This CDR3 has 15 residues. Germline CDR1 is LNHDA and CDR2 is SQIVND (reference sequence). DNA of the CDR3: TGTGCCAGTACCCGGAGGGGGGGAAACACCGGGGAGCTGTTTTTT. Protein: CASTRRGGNTGELFF.

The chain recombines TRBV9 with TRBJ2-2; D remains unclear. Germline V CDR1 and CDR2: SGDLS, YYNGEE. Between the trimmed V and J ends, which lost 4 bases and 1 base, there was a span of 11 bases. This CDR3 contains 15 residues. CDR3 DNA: TGTGCCAGCAGCATCCGACTTCAGAACACCGGGGAGCTGTTTTTT. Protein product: CASSIRLQNTGELFF.